This note documents a single T cell receptor beta chain sequence. This entry is derived from a study of blood T cell repertoires in COVID-19. Germline trimming cut 2 bases from V and 2 bases from J; bases unmatched to any gene: 11. The germline CDR1 and CDR2 sequences are SQVTM and ANQGSEA. The CDR3 length is 17 residues. How the authors handled the data: By means of reference gene primer amplification, nucleated cell counts were estimated. Assay: immunoSEQ multiplex PCR; the TCRdb copy retains only in-frame clones and omits some. Clonal size and the V and J genes are those of that table, whereas D and trimming came from the DNA. The data show around 150,000 clones, 80% to 85% seen once.

The chain employs TRBV29-1 and TRBJ2-2; TRBD1 aligns across 7 bases. The receptor's source is an older woman with acute or convalescent COVID-19. Material for sequencing was peripheral blood. The CDR3, as DNA: TGCAGCGTTGAACCTCCTGGACAGGACACAAACACCGGGGAGCTGTTTTTT. It encodes CSVEPPGQDTNTGELFF.